This TCR beta chain originates from a study of CD8 T cells in ankylosing spondylitis. This CDR3 comprises 14 residues. V trimming: 4 bases; J trimming: 12 bases; junction bases outside the gene matches: 14. Per germline, CDR1 SGHRS and CDR2 YFSETQ. Study-level findings and limits: Several of the motif variants were reported before in synovial fluid and blood from reactive arthritis.

A remark on this clonotype: Its antigen is unknown.

TCRdb re-called the 5' RACE reads with MiXCR, one entry per CDR3 protein. Counted here are 200,000 or so distinct CDR3 sequences, 10% to 15% occurring once; the ten biggest clones make up approximately 11%. Specimen: blood, either unsorted or a sorted T cell fraction (not recorded which). This chain connects TRBV5-1 to TRBJ1-1, with 8 bases aligning to TRBD1. The TCR comes from a female donor with ankylosing spondylitis or in good health (not recorded which). The CDR3 loop reads CASSTDIRTGKSFF. Here the CDR3 DNA reads TGCGCCAGCAGCACGGACATAAGGACAGGGAAGTCTTTCTTT.